This T cell receptor (beta chain) was obtained from a study of T-cell reconstitution after alpha-beta-depleted transplantation in children (dated by TCRdb to about 2016). Regarding the study in general: Using TCR repertoire profiling, the study followed T-cell immune reconstitution in a quantitative way in children after TCRalphabeta/CD19-depleted allogeneic hematopoietic cell transplantation.

The library came from PCR. TCRdb names Illumina HiSeq 2500 as the instrument used. TCR library preparation used molecular barcoding, with unique molecular identifiers applied to normalize quantification of the TCRbeta repertoire. TCRdb reran the public reads through fastp at Q25 and MiXCR, keeping productive beta chains. Rows with one shared CDR3 protein collapse into an entry with the most common genes and DNA. Within this sample are approximately 400,000 distinct CDR3 sequences, with about a tenth of them counted one time only. In total, the top ten clones hold 4.5% to 6.5% of the sample. Clipping removes 1 base from V and 4 bases from J, with 10 as the unmatched junction base count. For CDR1 and CDR2, the germline V gene lists SQVTM and ANQGSEA. The CDR3, from cysteine to phenylalanine, totals 16 residues. Only the CDR3 portion is preserved as DNA: 48 bases, with reading frame beginning at the first base.

Comments on this clonotype: Its antigen is currently not known. Base quality data are lacking; no much larger clone is found one base away.

The V and J genes are TRBV29-1 and TRBJ2-3, and 8 junctional nucleotides match TRBD2. This receptor was obtained from a human donor who donated a stem cell graft to a child with acute myeloid leukemia. Here the sequenced sample was PBMCs from the stem cell graft donor, taken from the stem cell graft. The DNA sequence is TGCAGCGTTGAAGTGGTCGGAGCGGGAGCCCCAGATACGCAGTATTTT. Its translation reads: CSVEVVGAGAPDTQYF.